A selection of T cell receptor beta chains follows, all from one sample in a study of CD4 and CD8 cells across lung adenocarcinoma regions. Via MiXCR, TCRdb re-called the PCR reads, giving one row per CDR3 protein. The sample lists just over 4,000 distinct CDR3 sequences, around three fifths occurring once. Source material: CD4+ T cells from the center of a lung tumor. These receptors were collected from a male donor with lung adenocarcinoma. The CD4 and CD8 labels of this study may be unreliable. CDR3s include the opening cysteine and the closing phenylalanine or tryptophan. The D gene is left open where the match is weak. Size values are once, few and many counts, or a class for expanded clones, and some rows have none.

abundance,d_gene,j_gene,v_gene,CDR3aa,CDR3nt
NA,TRBD2,TRBJ2-1,TRBV6-1,CASSPLAGGGGRNEQFF,TGTGCCAGCAGCCCACTAGCGGGAGGAGGAGGTCGCAATGAGCAGTTCTTC
large,NA,TRBJ2-7,TRBV6-1,CASSENNRDFDEQYF,TGTGCCAGCAGTGAAAATAACCGGGACTTCGACGAGCAGTACTTC
medium-sized,NA,TRBJ2-1,TRBV6-1,CASSLAPHRQLVSTEQFF,TGTGCCAGCAGTCTAGCCCCTCACAGACAACTAGTTTCAACCGAGCAGTTCTTC
large,NA,TRBJ2-1,TRBV10-3,CAISEAGERAYNEQFF,TGTGCCATCAGTGAGGCAGGGGAAAGGGCCTACAATGAGCAGTTCTTC
NA,TRBD2,TRBJ2-1,TRBV11-1,CASSFAGGPNEQFF,TGTGCCAGCAGCTTTGCGGGAGGGCCGAATGAGCAGTTCTTC
NA,TRBD2,TRBJ2-1,TRBV6-5,CASSYRTSGRNNEQFF,TGTGCCAGCAGTTACCGGACTAGCGGGAGAAACAATGAGCAGTTCTTC
NA,TRBD1,TRBJ1-5,TRBV6-1,CASSVQGMRQPQHF,TGTGCCAGCAGTGTACAGGGGATGAGACAGCCCCAGCATTTT
once,NA,TRBJ2-2,TRBV5-1,CASSLSGQLANTGELFF,TGCGCCAGCAGCTTAAGCGGGCAGCTAGCGAACACCGGGGAGCTGTTTTTT
once,TRBD1,TRBJ2-2,TRBV12-3/TRBV12-4,CASSLWTGVSNTGELFF,TGTGCCAGCAGTTTATGGACAGGGGTTAGCAACACCGGGGAGCTGTTTTTT
NA,NA,TRBJ2-5,TRBV3-1,CASSQDTAAEEQYF,TGTGCCAGCAGCCAAGATACAGCGGCGGAGGAGCAGTACTTC
medium-sized,TRBD1,TRBJ1-2,TRBV27,CASSKTGGFDGYTF,TGTGCCAGCAGTAAGACAGGGGGCTTCGATGGCTACACCTTC
NA,NA,TRBJ2-1,TRBV6-5,CASSYTDRLVRNEQFF,TGTGCCAGCAGTTACACCGACAGGCTAGTCCGCAATGAGCAGTTCTTC
NA,NA,TRBJ2-4,TRBV7-2,CASGGGAKNTQYF,TGTGCCAGCGGGGGCGGAGCCAAAAACACTCAGTACTTC
NA,NA,TRBJ2-7,TRBV11-3,CASSQNPVGDEQYF,TGTGCCAGCAGCCAAAACCCCGTAGGGGACGAGCAGTACTTC
NA,TRBD1,TRBJ1-2,TRBV6-1,CASSAGTGSGYTF,TGTGCCAGCAGTGCAGGGACAGGGTCTGGCTACACCTTC
once,TRBD2,TRBJ2-5,TRBV10-1,CASSERASGRPETQYF,TGCGCCAGCAGTGAGAGGGCTAGCGGGAGACCCGAGACCCAGTACTTC
few,TRBD2,TRBJ2-1,TRBV7-2,CASSYLAGGTFYNEQFF,TGTGCCAGCAGCTACCTAGCGGGAGGCACCTTCTACAATGAGCAGTTCTTC
NA,NA,TRBJ2-7,TRBV6-5,CASSYSITQYF,TGTGCCAGCAGTTACTCGATTACCCAGTACTTC
NA,NA,TRBJ2-5,TRBV18,CASSPFSGGEETQYF,TGTGCCAGCTCACCATTTTCCGGGGGCGAGGAGACCCAGTACTTC